The clone carrying this T cell receptor (beta chain) has at least ten counts. Antigen unknown. CDR3 length: 12 residues. V was shortened by 2 bases and J by 16 bases, with 15 bases between the two germline ends. TCRdb processed the 5' RACE reads anew with MiXCR; each CDR3 protein has one entry. Of 700,000 or so distinct CDR3 sequences in the sample, under 20% were seen once. This sample is part of a study of CD8 T cells in ankylosing spondylitis. Study-wide findings and caveats: Relatively rare in peripheral blood, disease-linked clones were also CD8+. Made up of fewer than ten highly homologous variants, a TCR beta motif appeared characteristic of ankylosing spondylitis blood.

The TCR comes from a male donor with ankylosing spondylitis. Material: blood, either unsorted or a sorted T cell fraction (not recorded which). This chain joins TRBV12-3 or TRBV12-4 and TRBJ2-1; no firm D call. The CDR3, as DNA: TGTGCCAGCAGTTTACAAGCCTCCCAACCATTCTTC. Translating gives CASSLQASQPFF.